Below are 25 T cell receptor beta chains sequenced from a single sample in a study of blood T cell repertoires in COVID-19. The assay was immunoSEQ multiplex PCR, and TCRdb's table has in-frame clones only and misses some. This table holds hundreds of thousands of clones, under 90% found once. Material for sequencing was peripheral blood. The receptor set was obtained from a young man with active or convalescent COVID-19.

The rearrangement uses TRBV7-2 and TRBJ1-1, with 11 bases matching TRBD1. J lost 8 bases, V lost 2 bases, and 4 bases had no gene match. Germline V CDR1 and CDR2: SGHTA, FQGNSA. This CDR3 region has 14 residues. The CDR3 protein is CASSLYWDRGEAFF. CDR3 nucleotide sequence: TGTGCCAGCAGCTTATATTGGGACAGGGGGGAAGCTTTCTTT. Based on the CDR3 plus reference TRBV7-2 and TRBJ1-1, the full variable domain is GAGVSQSPSNKVTEKGKDVELRCDPISGHTALYWYRQSLGQGLEFLIYFQGNSAPDKSGLPSDRFSAERTGGSVSTLTIQRTQQEDSAVYLCASSLYWDRGEAFFGQGTRLTVV.

This chain connects TRBV2 to TRBJ2-3; D not certain. From germline, CDR1 is SNHLY and CDR2 FYNNEI. The CDR3 loop spans 14 amino acids. V was shortened by 0 bases and J by 0 bases, with 4 bases between the two germline ends. The CDR3 nucleotides read TGTGCCAGCAGTGAAGCAGCAAGCACAGATACGCAGTATTTT. Translating it yields CASSEAASTDTQYF.

V usage is TRBV7-9 and J usage is TRBJ1-1; D call uncertain. The germline CDR1 and CDR2 sequences are SEHNR and FQNEAQ (reference sequence). The V and J ends lost 4 bases and 4 bases respectively, with 7 bases between them. There are 12 residues in the CDR3. The CDR3 nucleotides read TGTGCCAGCAGCTGGGGAGGCACTGAAGCTTTCTTT. This codes for CASSWGGTEAFF.

This clone turned up a few times. The chain joins TRBV30 to TRBJ1-5; D is uncertain. The CDR3 covers 13 residues. CDR1 and CDR2 from the germline V gene are GTSNPN and SVGIG (reference sequence). The V end was cut by 5 bases, the J end by 2 bases, with 10 bases between. The CDR3: CAWGSQGNQPQHF. CDR3 bases: TGTGCCTGGGGGTCGCAGGGCAATCAGCCCCAGCATTTT.

This chain uses TRBV6-2 or TRBV6-3 with TRBJ2-1; D is unresolved. Per the germline V gene, CDR1 is MNHEY and CDR2 is SVGEGT. CDR3 size: 12 residues. Trimming pared 2 bases from V and 7 bases from J, leaving 6 bases between. For the CDR3, the DNA is TGTGCCAGCAGTTACCCGGTTAATGAGCAGTTCTTC. This encodes CASSYPVNEQFF.

This sequence joins TRBV10-3 and TRBJ1-5; tentatively, D is TRBD1 (5 bases). Trimming stripped 3 bases from V and 7 bases from J, with 10 bases between. The CDR3 totals 13 residues. Germline CDR1 is ENHRY and CDR2 is SYGVKD. The CDR3 bases are TGTGCCATCAGTGACAGGGTACGCCAGCCCCAGCATTTT. It encodes CAISDRVRQPQHF.

The chain uses TRBV15 and TRBJ2-1; TRBD1 matches 8 bases. CDR3 length: 14 residues. V shed 8 bases, J shed 5 bases, and the junction held 8 bases outside the gene matches. CDR1 LNHNV and CDR2 YYDKDF come from the germline V gene (reference sequence). DNA of the CDR3: TGTGCCACCGGGGCGGACAGGGTCGACAATGAGCAGTTCTTC. It is translated as CATGADRVDNEQFF.

The chain recombines TRBV7-2 with TRBJ1-3; D might be TRBD1 (6 bases). The germline gives CDR1 SGHTA, CDR2 FQGNSA. V dropped 1 base and J dropped 8 bases, with 12 bases sitting between them. This CDR3 comprises 14 residues. CDR3 nucleotide sequence: TGTGCCAGCAGCTTAGGGGGGCAGGGATACACCATATATTTT. It specifies CASSLGGQGYTIYF.

V is TRBV4-3 and J is TRBJ1-2; D ambiguous. Per germline, CDR1 LGHNA and CDR2 YSLEER. V was trimmed by 1 base and J by 2 bases, leaving 14 bases between them. The CDR3 is 16 amino acids. CDR3 bases: TGCGCCAGCAGCCAAGCCCCTTCTCTGCTAAACTATGGCTACACCTTC. Translating gives CASSQAPSLLNYGYTF.

Of note for this clone: Other DNA sequences in the same sample also yield this CDR3. This rearrangement joins TRBV7-9 to TRBJ2-7; a possible D gene is TRBD1 (5 bases). Trimming left V 5 bases short and J 0 bases short, with 5 bases between. Germline CDR1 is SEHNR and CDR2 is FQNEAQ (reference sequence). This CDR3 has 12 residues. The CDR3 loop reads CASSQGSYEQYF. The CDR3 DNA reads TGTGCCAGCAGCCAGGGCTCCTACGAGCAGTACTTC.

The sample holds one count of this clone. The chain uses TRBV7-2 and TRBJ2-7; 7 positions agree with TRBD1. The CDR3 sequence is 15 residues long. V was clipped by 5 bases and J by 2 bases; unmatched bases: 9. Germline CDR1 and CDR2: SGHTA and FQGNSA. CDR3 region: CASSMSTGIPYEQYF. CDR3 nucleotides: TGTGCCAGCAGCATGTCGACAGGGATCCCCTACGAGCAGTACTTC.

The chain employs TRBV30 and TRBJ2-3; TRBD2 matches 7 bases. The ends lost 0 bases at V and 1 base at J; junction bases unmatched: 4. This CDR3 comprises 15 residues. Germline lookup yields CDR1 GTSNPN and CDR2 SVGIG (reference sequence). CDR3: CAWSVGGGGTDTQYF. Here the CDR3 DNA reads TGTGCCTGGAGTGTGGGTGGGGGGGGCACAGATACGCAGTATTTT.

This clone showed up just once. The chain recombines TRBV29-1 with TRBJ2-3; TRBD1 is a possible D gene (5 bases). CDR1 is SQVTM, CDR2 ANQGSEA, per germline. V lost 4 bases, J lost 2 bases, and 13 bases lay in between. The CDR3 runs to 14 residues. In nucleotides, the CDR3 is TGCAGCGTTGTTCTAGGGGCGTTCACAGATACGCAGTATTTT. Its protein product is CSVVLGAFTDTQYF.

V is TRBV7-2 and J is TRBJ2-2; 7 nucleotides match TRBD2. CDR3 size: 16 residues. Trimming took 5 bases from V and 0 from J; bases not matched to a gene: 6. The germline CDR1 and CDR2 sequences are SGHTA and FQGNSA. CDR3 in amino acids: CASSLREASNTGELFF. The CDR3 coding sequence is TGTGCCAGCAGCCTCCGGGAGGCGTCGAACACCGGGGAGCTGTTTTTT. Looking up the rest from reference TRBV7-2 and TRBJ2-2 gives the full variable domain: GAGVSQSPSNKVTEKGKDVELRCDPISGHTALYWYRQSLGQGLEFLIYFQGNSAPDKSGLPSDRFSAERTGGSVSTLTIQRTQQEDSAVYLCASSLREASNTGELFFGEGSRLTVL.

The chain is built from TRBV4-2 and TRBJ2-3; 7 bases fit TRBD2. This CDR3 contains 14 residues. CDR1 is LGHNA, CDR2 YNFKEQ, per germline. J was trimmed by 3 bases and V by 3 bases; bases with no gene match: 3. Written as DNA, the CDR3 is TGTGCCAGCAGCCAGGTGGGGGGGACAGATACGCAGTATTTT. Residues: CASSQVGGTDTQYF.

The rearrangement joins TRBV5-1 to TRBJ2-2; TRBD2 matches at 13 bases. From germline, CDR1 is SGHRS and CDR2 YFSETQ. The CDR3 has 16 amino acids. J was trimmed by 8 bases and V by 3 bases; bases with no gene match: 7. CDR3 nucleotides: TGCGCCAGCAGCTACAAAGGACTAGCGGGAGCTGGGGAGCTGTTTTTT. This encodes CASSYKGLAGAGELFF.

J is TRBJ1-1 and V is TRBV28, with a possible D match to TRBD1 (5 bases). V was clipped by 7 bases and J by 6 bases, with 18 bases between them. CDR1 and CDR2 (germline): MDHEN, SYDVKM. This CDR3 is 14 amino acids long. This CDR3 reads CASTQGVTGAEAFF. The CDR3 DNA is TGTGCCAGCACTCAAGGGGTCACTGGGGCTGAAGCTTTCTTT.

This chain joins TRBV15 and TRBJ1-2; D gene unclear. The CDR3 covers 14 residues. The germline CDR1 and CDR2 sequences are LNHNV and YYDKDF (reference sequence). V was trimmed by 1 base and J by 6 bases, leaving 12 bases between them. CDR3 loop: CATSRGEARDGYTF. The CDR3 nucleotides are TGTGCCACCAGCAGAGGGGAGGCCAGAGATGGCTACACCTTC. The full variable domain, its missing parts supplied by reference TRBV15 and TRBJ1-2, is DAMVIQNPRYQVTQFGKPVTLSCSQTLNHNVMYWYQQKSSQAPKLLFHYYDKDFNNEADTPDNFQSRRPNTSFCFLDIRSPGLGDTAMYLCATSRGEARDGYTFGSGTRLTVV.

This sequence joins TRBV7-9 and TRBJ2-2; 7 nucleotides line up with TRBD2. This CDR3 region has 17 residues. Germline V gene sequence: CDR1 SEHNR, CDR2 FQNEAQ (reference sequence). Unmatched junction bases numbered 7, after V lost 1 base and J lost 2 bases. CDR3 in DNA: TGTGCCAGCAGCTTAGGGCGGGCTAGCGGAAACACCGGGGAGCTGTTTTTT. Protein sequence: CASSLGRASGNTGELFF.

The chain couples TRBV15 to TRBJ1-5, with D perhaps TRBD1 (6 bases). The V gene lost 3 bases and the J gene lost 5 bases, with 20 bases spanning the gap. The V gene's germline CDR1 is LNHNV and CDR2 YYDKDF (reference sequence). The CDR3 covers 17 residues. CDR3 nucleotide sequence: TGTGCCACCAGCAGGGACCAAAAACAGGGATTTCATCAGCCCCAGCATTTT. Its protein product is CATSRDQKQGFHQPQHF.

This clone was detected ten times or more. V usage is TRBV19 and J usage is TRBJ2-1; TRBD2 aligns across 10 bases. Germline-derived CDR1 and CDR2 are LNHDA and SQIVND (reference sequence). CDR3 length equals 14 residues. J lost 6 bases, V lost 5 bases, and 4 bases had no gene match. In DNA form, the CDR3 reads TGTGCCAGTAGTTCGCAGCGGGGGGGCAATGAGCAGTTCTTC. Protein product: CASSSQRGGNEQFF.

The gene calls are TRBV25-1 and TRBJ2-2, with TRBD1 matching over 7 bases. Unmatched junction bases numbered 1, after V lost 2 bases and J lost 4 bases. The CDR3 has 14 amino acids. From germline, CDR1 is MGHDK and CDR2 SYGVNS. The CDR3 loop is CASSEGTATGELFF. The CDR3 DNA is TGTGCCAGCAGTGAAGGGACAGCCACCGGGGAGCTGTTTTTT.

This chain links TRBV5-6 with TRBJ2-3; 14 positions match TRBD2. Germline CDR1 reads SGHDT; CDR2 reads YYEEEE. This CDR3 is built from 15 residues. V lost 4 bases, J lost 5 bases, and 3 bases stayed unmatched. The CDR3 sequence is CASSPGLAGGDTQYF. The CDR3 coding sequence is TGTGCCAGCAGCCCTGGACTAGCGGGGGGAGATACGCAGTATTTT.

This chain uses TRBV12-1 with TRBJ1-3. TRBV12-1 corresponds to a pseudogene. The CDR3 extends over 10 amino acids. The chain's CDR3 is CARDRGLGNF. CDR3 DNA sequence: TGTGCCAGAGACCGGGGACTAGGGAATTTT.

The CDR3 DNA reads as TGTGCCAGTAGTATTGACAGGGCAATGAACACTGAAGCTTTCTTT. Residues: CASSIDRAMNTEAFF. The rearrangement joins TRBV19 to TRBJ1-1; 7 nucleotides agree with TRBD1. The V gene end was trimmed by 3 bases and the J gene end by 0 bases; junction bases not matched to a gene: 4. Germline CDR1 is LNHDA and CDR2 is SQIVND (reference sequence). The CDR3 is made up of 15 amino acids.